The 8 T cell receptor beta chains reported below all come from one sample, sequenced in a study of post-analysis software for immune sequencing data. General study findings and limits: Roughly 5 TRBV segments (TRBV5-6, TRBV5-1 and TRBV20-1 among them) occurred more frequently in patients than in controls.

Antigens of these TCRs are unknown. Every TCR beta cDNA library bore unique molecular identifiers. TCRdb ran MiXCR on the PCR reads and lists one entry per CDR3 protein. The table records almost 700,000 distinct CDR3 sequences, 55% to 60% of them present only once. Sequencing input: blood. These TCRs come from a girl under 10 years old with multiple sclerosis.

The chain links TRBV3-1 to TRBJ2-2; D not certain. CDR1 is LGHDT, CDR2 YNNKEL, per germline (reference sequence). Trimming removed 2 bases from V and 9 bases from J, with 10 bases in between. The CDR3 is 13 residues long. The CDR3, as DNA: TGTGCCAGCAGCCAAAACGAGCCCCGGGAGCTGTTTTTT. The encoded protein is CASSQNEPRELFF.

The chain combines TRBV4-1 with TRBJ2-1; no firm D call. CDR1 is MGHRA and CDR2 is YSYEKL in the germline V gene. V shed 4 bases and J shed 13 bases, with 17 bases lying between them. The CDR3 has 13 residues. The CDR3 loop is CASSPLRPLGQFF. CDR3 DNA sequence: TGCGCCAGCAGCCCCTTAAGGCCCCTTGGTCAGTTCTTC.

There are a few counts of this clonotype. In DNA, the CDR3 is TGTGCCAGCTCACCACGAGGACAGAACCAAGAGACCCAGTTCTTC. Its translation is CASSPRGQNQETQFF. This chain uses TRBV18 with TRBJ2-1; D is possibly TRBD1 (6 bases). Germline loops: CDR1 KGHSH, CDR2 LQKENI. CDR3 size: 15 residues. V was pared by 1 base and J by 13 bases, with 20 bases between.

This clonotype has only a few counts. The gene calls are TRBV29-1 and TRBJ2-5, with a tentative D call TRBD1 (6 bases). Trimming removed 8 bases at V and 5 bases at J, with 9 bases between. This CDR3 has 10 amino acids. Germline CDR1 SQVTM, CDR2 ANQGSEA. For the CDR3, the DNA is TGCAGCTCAGGGGCTGAGACCCAGTACTTC. Translation gives CSSGAETQYF.

The chain has TRBV10-3 and TRBJ2-7; possible D gene TRBD2, 5 bases. This CDR3 has 12 residues. The germline V gene encodes CDR1 ENHRY and CDR2 SYGVKD. Trimming left V 8 bases short and J 0 bases short, with 8 bases between. The CDR3 DNA reads as TGTGCCATCGGGAGTCTCTCCTACGAGCAGTACTTC. It encodes CAIGSLSYEQYF.

The rearrangement links TRBV11-2 to TRBJ2-5; TRBD2 is a possible D gene (5 bases). Germline loops: CDR1 SGHAT, CDR2 FQNNGV. V was pared by 3 bases and J by 2 bases, with 10 bases between. The CDR3 spans 14 residues. For the CDR3, the DNA is TGTGCCAGCAGCTTTAATCCGGGGCAAGAGACCCAGTACTTC. This encodes CASSFNPGQETQYF.

The chain links TRBV29-1 to TRBJ2-1; maybe TRBD2 (6 bases). CDR1 and CDR2 (germline): SQVTM, ANQGSEA. V dropped 4 bases and J dropped 5 bases, with 18 bases sitting between them. This CDR3 has 15 residues. As DNA, the CDR3 is TGCAGCGTTGCTAGGACTACCCACACTAACAATGAGCAGTTCTTC. Protein sequence: CSVARTTHTNNEQFF.

This chain connects TRBV5-6 to TRBJ2-3; 8 nucleotides agree with TRBD2. This CDR3 has 16 amino acids. V shed 4 bases and J 6 bases; nucleotides not matched to a gene: 13. CDR1 is SGHDT, CDR2 YYEEEE, per germline. The CDR3 sequence is CASSLGGGPDLDTQYF. Written as DNA, the CDR3 is TGTGCCAGCAGCCTCGGCGGGGGGCCTGATTTGGATACGCAGTATTTT.